This T cell receptor beta chain was recorded in a study of blood T cells in healthy people across ages. This clonotype appeared a few times. The target antigen is unknown. The germline gives CDR1 SEHNR, CDR2 FQNEAQ (reference sequence). V was pared by 4 bases and J by 7 bases, with 11 bases between. CDR3 length: 12 residues. A second 7 to 11 cycle PCR used barcoded and J-beta primers. TCRdb used MiXCR to reprocess the 5' RACE reads, holding one entry per CDR3 protein. Of about 1.6 million distinct CDR3 sequences detected, roughly 32% appear once; the ten largest clones hold about 11%. Study observations and caveats: Donors of long life had a larger count of naive CD4+ cells and greater diversity than aged donors.

There were at least 5 micrograms of total RNA extracted from every sample. The sample comprised blood. This TCR derives from a woman aged 25 to 39 in good health. This rearrangement joins TRBV7-9 to TRBJ2-7; possible D gene TRBD2, 6 bases. CDR3 residues: CASSSGTSEQYF. The CDR3 DNA reads as TGTGCCAGCAGCTCGGGGACTTCGGAGCAGTACTTC.